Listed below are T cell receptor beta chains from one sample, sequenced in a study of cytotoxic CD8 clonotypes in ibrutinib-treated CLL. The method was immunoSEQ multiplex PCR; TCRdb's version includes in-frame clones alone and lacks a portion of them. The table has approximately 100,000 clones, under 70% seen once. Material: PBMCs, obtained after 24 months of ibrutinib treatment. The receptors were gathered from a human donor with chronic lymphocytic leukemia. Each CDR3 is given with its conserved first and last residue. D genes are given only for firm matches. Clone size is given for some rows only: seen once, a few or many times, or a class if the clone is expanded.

CDR3aa: CASSLDSVNTEAFF
CDR3nt: TGCGCCAGCAGCTTGGATTCAGTGAACACTGAAGCTTTCTTT
v_gene: TRBV5-1
d_gene: -
j_gene: TRBJ1-1
abundance: few

CDR3aa: CSLDGGEDTQYF
CDR3nt: TGCAGCTTGGACGGAGGGGAAGATACGCAGTATTTT
v_gene: TRBV29-1
d_gene: -
j_gene: TRBJ2-3
abundance: -

CDR3aa: CASSVSGTGGFGANVLTF
CDR3nt: TGTGCCAGCAGCGTGTCCGGGACAGGGGGCTTCGGGGCCAACGTCCTGACTTTC
v_gene: TRBV5-8
d_gene: TRBD1
j_gene: TRBJ2-6
abundance: -

CDR3aa: CASKGGSFTPLHF
CDR3nt: TGTGCCAGCAAGGGGGGCTCATTTACACCCCTCCACTTT
v_gene: TRBV6-6
d_gene: -
j_gene: TRBJ1-6
abundance: -

CDR3aa: CSPLPEGEQYF
CDR3nt: TGCAGTCCCCTGCCTGAGGGCGAGCAGTACTTC
v_gene: TRBV20-1
d_gene: -
j_gene: TRBJ2-7
abundance: -

CDR3aa: CASSFNSPSPLHF
CDR3nt: TGTGCCAGCAGCTTTAACAGCCCTTCACCCCTCCACTTT
v_gene: TRBV7-2
d_gene: -
j_gene: TRBJ1-6
abundance: -

CDR3aa: CASRPGPSTDTQYF
CDR3nt: TGTGCCAGCAGGCCGGGACCTTCCACAGATACGCAGTATTTT
v_gene: TRBV2
d_gene: -
j_gene: TRBJ2-3
abundance: -

CDR3aa: CASSYGTGEKRTQYF
CDR3nt: TGTGCCAGCAGTTACGGAACGGGGGAGAAGAGGACCCAGTACTTC
v_gene: TRBV6-6
d_gene: -
j_gene: TRBJ2-5
abundance: -

CDR3aa: CASSLLGDSTDTQYF
CDR3nt: TGTGCCAGCAGTTTACTCGGGGATAGCACAGATACGCAGTATTTT
v_gene: TRBV6-8
d_gene: -
j_gene: TRBJ2-3
abundance: -

CDR3aa: CAWSGRTLSGNTIYF
CDR3nt: TGTGCCTGGAGTGGACGGACACTCTCTGGAAACACCATATATTTT
v_gene: TRBV30
d_gene: -
j_gene: TRBJ1-3
abundance: -

CDR3aa: CAWTGQADSPLHF
CDR3nt: TGTGCCTGGACGGGTCAGGCAGATTCACCCCTCCACTTT
v_gene: TRBV30
d_gene: -
j_gene: TRBJ1-6
abundance: -

CDR3aa: CASSLGQGPSFPLHF
CDR3nt: TGCGCCAGCAGCTTGGGACAGGGCCCGTCTTTTCCCCTCCACTTT
v_gene: TRBV5-1
d_gene: TRBD1
j_gene: TRBJ1-6
abundance: -

CDR3aa: CASSPRDSTTNEKLFF
CDR3nt: TGTGCCAGTAGTCCCCGGGACAGCACAACTAATGAAAAACTGTTTTTT
v_gene: TRBV19
d_gene: TRBD1
j_gene: TRBJ1-4
abundance: -

CDR3aa: CASSGDNNEKLFF
CDR3nt: TGCGCCAGCAGTGGGGACAATAATGAAAAACTGTTTTTT
v_gene: TRBV5-1
d_gene: -
j_gene: TRBJ1-4
abundance: -

CDR3aa: CASSGLSGIGLETQYF
CDR3nt: TGTGCCAGCAGCGGCTTGTCAGGGATAGGTTTAGAGACCCAGTACTTC
v_gene: TRBV6-6
d_gene: -
j_gene: TRBJ2-5
abundance: few

CDR3aa: CATTTGTNSNYGYTF
CDR3nt: TGTGCCACCACCACCGGGACAAATTCTAACTATGGCTACACCTTC
v_gene: TRBV2
d_gene: -
j_gene: TRBJ1-2
abundance: -

CDR3aa: CASSLAGGAQETQYF
CDR3nt: TGTGCCAGCAGCTTGGCGGGGGGGGCCCAAGAGACCCAGTACTTC
v_gene: TRBV5-4
d_gene: TRBD2
j_gene: TRBJ2-5
abundance: once

CDR3aa: CASSAVGGGTQYF
CDR3nt: TGTGCCAGCAGCGCCGTAGGGGGTGGGACCCAGTACTTC
v_gene: TRBV9
d_gene: -
j_gene: TRBJ2-5
abundance: -

CDR3aa: CAWSVGTGPWGPLHF
CDR3nt: TGTGCCTGGAGTGTAGGAACAGGCCCTTGGGGACCCCTCCACTTT
v_gene: TRBV30
d_gene: -
j_gene: TRBJ1-6
abundance: -

CDR3aa: CASSLGTGQPQHF
CDR3nt: TGTGCCAGCAGCTTAGGCACCGGTCAGCCCCAGCATTTT
v_gene: TRBV7-8
d_gene: -
j_gene: TRBJ1-5
abundance: few

CDR3aa: CASSRRAGAKETQYF
CDR3nt: TGTGCCAGCAGCCGCCGAGCGGGGGCCAAAGAGACCCAGTACTTC
v_gene: TRBV7-3
d_gene: TRBD2
j_gene: TRBJ2-5
abundance: -

CDR3aa: CASMGRGKGNNEQFF
CDR3nt: TGTGCCAGCATGGGAAGGGGAAAGGGAAACAATGAGCAGTTCTTC
v_gene: TRBV2
d_gene: -
j_gene: TRBJ2-1
abundance: -

CDR3aa: CASFPRVLETAGELFF
CDR3nt: TGTGCCAGCTTTCCCCGGGTCCTAGAAACCGCCGGGGAGCTGTTTTTT
v_gene: TRBV21-1
d_gene: -
j_gene: TRBJ2-2
abundance: once

CDR3aa: CASTVLARHNEQFF
CDR3nt: TGCGCCAGCACCGTACTAGCGCGGCACAATGAGCAGTTCTTC
v_gene: TRBV5-1
d_gene: TRBD2
j_gene: TRBJ2-1
abundance: -

CDR3aa: CSAKAVEQYF
CDR3nt: TGCAGTGCGAAGGCGGTCGAGCAGTACTTC
v_gene: TRBV20-1
d_gene: -
j_gene: TRBJ2-7
abundance: few

CDR3aa: CASSIKVANEKLFF
CDR3nt: TGTGCCAGTAGTATAAAGGTAGCTAATGAAAAACTGTTTTTT
v_gene: TRBV19
d_gene: -
j_gene: TRBJ1-4
abundance: few

CDR3aa: CASKPRGSLAYNEQFF
CDR3nt: TGTGCCAGCAAGCCTCGGGGGAGCTTGGCCTACAATGAGCAGTTCTTC
v_gene: TRBV2
d_gene: -
j_gene: TRBJ2-1
abundance: -

CDR3aa: CASSQGFGANTEAFF
CDR3nt: TGCGCCAGCAGCCAAGGGTTCGGAGCAAACACTGAAGCTTTCTTT
v_gene: TRBV4-1
d_gene: -
j_gene: TRBJ1-1
abundance: -

CDR3aa: CASGLVQISVGGYTF
CDR3nt: TGTGCTAGTGGTTTGGTCCAGATTTCGGTGGGAGGCTACACCTTC
v_gene: TRBV12-5
d_gene: -
j_gene: TRBJ1-2
abundance: -

CDR3aa: CASSESGRRAFF
CDR3nt: TGTGCCAGCAGTGAGTCAGGGAGGCGAGCTTTCTTT
v_gene: TRBV2
d_gene: -
j_gene: TRBJ1-1
abundance: -

CDR3aa: CASSYYRAGNTGELFF
CDR3nt: TGTGCCAGCAGTTACTATCGAGCGGGGAACACCGGGGAGCTGTTTTTT
v_gene: TRBV6-5
d_gene: -
j_gene: TRBJ2-2
abundance: -